The rows below give T cell receptor beta chains drawn from one sample of a study of T cells in Graves' hyperthyroidism and ophthalmopathy. Via MiXCR, TCRdb re-called the multiplex PCR reads, giving one row per CDR3 protein. The sample lists under 750,000 distinct CDR3 sequences; approximately 18% were seen once. Source material: blood. The receptors shown here come from a woman aged 50 to 60 with Graves' hyperthyroidism that later progressed to Graves' ophthalmopathy. The CDR3 runs from the conserved cysteine through the conserved F or W. Each record gives: CDR3 protein, CDR3 DNA, clone size, V gene, J gene, D gene. The D gene is left open where the match is weak. Clone size, where shown, is once, few, many, or a class for clones that have expanded.

CDR3aa: CASSQGAGSRETQYF
CDR3nt: TGTGCCAGCAGCCAAGGGGCCGGATCTCGAGAGACCCAGTACTTC
abundance: many
v_gene: TRBV3-1
j_gene: TRBJ2-5
d_gene: .

CDR3aa: CSANRDRAPGEAFF
CDR3nt: TGCAGTGCTAACCGGGACAGGGCGCCGGGTGAAGCTTTCTTT
abundance: .
v_gene: TRBV20-1
j_gene: TRBJ1-1
d_gene: TRBD1

CDR3aa: CASSQDYPRADTQYF
CDR3nt: TGTGCCAGCAGCCAAGACTATCCTAGGGCAGATACGCAGTATTTT
abundance: many
v_gene: TRBV3-1
j_gene: TRBJ2-3
d_gene: .

CDR3aa: CASSLVLAGVTGELFF
CDR3nt: TGTGCCAGCAGCTTAGTCCTAGCGGGGGTCACCGGGGAGCTGTTTTTT
abundance: once
v_gene: TRBV7-8
j_gene: TRBJ2-2
d_gene: TRBD2

CDR3aa: CATSDPKGNTGELFF
CDR3nt: TGTGCCACCAGTGATCCCAAGGGGAACACCGGGGAGCTGTTTTTT
abundance: .
v_gene: TRBV24-1
j_gene: TRBJ2-2
d_gene: .

CDR3aa: CASSPPPTGGTGANVLTF
CDR3nt: TGTGCCAGCTCACCACCGCCTACAGGGGGAACTGGGGCCAACGTCCTGACTTTC
abundance: .
v_gene: TRBV18
j_gene: TRBJ2-6
d_gene: TRBD1

CDR3aa: CASSWGQGRIANTGELFF
CDR3nt: TGTGCCAGCAGCTGGGGACAGGGACGGATCGCGAACACCGGGGAGCTGTTTTTT
abundance: many
v_gene: TRBV7-9
j_gene: TRBJ2-2
d_gene: TRBD1

CDR3aa: CASSQQGFANEKLFF
CDR3nt: TGTGCCAGCAGCCAACAAGGTTTCGCTAATGAAAAACTGTTTTTT
abundance: .
v_gene: TRBV14
j_gene: TRBJ1-4
d_gene: .

CDR3aa: CASSPKTGGGETQYF
CDR3nt: TGTGCCAGCTCACCTAAGACAGGGGGCGGAGAGACCCAGTACTTC
abundance: .
v_gene: TRBV18
j_gene: TRBJ2-5
d_gene: TRBD1

CDR3aa: CASTGTPGFLEQYF
CDR3nt: TGTGCCAGCACCGGGACTCCAGGGTTTCTCGAGCAGTACTTC
abundance: .
v_gene: TRBV6-1
j_gene: TRBJ2-7
d_gene: .

CDR3aa: CASSPDNTDTQYF
CDR3nt: TGTGCCAGCAGCCCTGACAACACAGATACGCAGTATTTT
abundance: many
v_gene: TRBV11-1
j_gene: TRBJ2-3
d_gene: .

CDR3aa: CSVEGQVFSYGYTF
CDR3nt: TGCAGCGTTGAAGGACAGGTTTTCTCCTATGGCTACACCTTC
abundance: few
v_gene: TRBV29-1
j_gene: TRBJ1-2
d_gene: .

CDR3aa: CATSDPLDRDGTDTQYF
CDR3nt: TGTGCCACCAGTGACCCCCTAGACAGGGACGGAACAGATACGCAGTATTTT
abundance: many
v_gene: TRBV24-1
j_gene: TRBJ2-3
d_gene: TRBD1

CDR3aa: CSASPLGGIQYF
CDR3nt: TGCAGTGCTAGTCCCCTCGGGGGCATTCAGTACTTC
abundance: few
v_gene: TRBV20-1
j_gene: TRBJ2-4
d_gene: .

CDR3aa: CATSTRPGFAEAFF
CDR3nt: TGTGCCACCAGCACTCGGCCCGGGTTCGCTGAAGCTTTCTTT
abundance: .
v_gene: TRBV15
j_gene: TRBJ1-1
d_gene: .

CDR3aa: CASSSLFRVGRNTGELFF
CDR3nt: TGTGCCAGCAGCTCCCTCTTTAGGGTGGGCAGGAACACCGGGGAGCTGTTTTTT
abundance: few
v_gene: TRBV3-1
j_gene: TRBJ2-2
d_gene: .

CDR3aa: CASSEKGLATYEQYF
CDR3nt: TGTGCCAGCAGTGAGAAGGGACTAGCAACTTACGAGCAGTACTTC
abundance: .
v_gene: TRBV6-1
j_gene: TRBJ2-7
d_gene: TRBD2

CDR3aa: CASSPRLQGSTEAFF
CDR3nt: TGTGCCAGCTCACCACGGTTGCAGGGAAGCACTGAAGCTTTCTTT
abundance: .
v_gene: TRBV18
j_gene: TRBJ1-1
d_gene: .

CDR3aa: CASSQDGTAGVWQPQHF
CDR3nt: TGCGCCAGCAGCCAAGACGGAACCGCAGGGGTTTGGCAGCCCCAGCATTTT
abundance: few
v_gene: TRBV4-1
j_gene: TRBJ1-5
d_gene: .

CDR3aa: CASSLSQYGETQYF
CDR3nt: TGCGCCAGCAGCTTAAGCCAGTATGGAGAGACCCAGTACTTC
abundance: few
v_gene: TRBV5-1
j_gene: TRBJ2-5
d_gene: .

CDR3aa: CASSLVGEKQETQYF
CDR3nt: TGTGCCAGCAGCTTAGTGGGGGAAAAACAAGAGACCCAGTACTTC
abundance: many
v_gene: TRBV7-9
j_gene: TRBJ2-5
d_gene: .

CDR3aa: CASSHLPGYNEQFF
CDR3nt: TGTGCCAGCAGTCACCTCCCCGGGTACAATGAGCAGTTCTTC
abundance: .
v_gene: TRBV27
j_gene: TRBJ2-1
d_gene: .

CDR3aa: CASSQGTGEYLNTEAFF
CDR3nt: TGTGCCAGCAGTCAGGGGACAGGGGAATATCTGAACACTGAAGCTTTCTTT
abundance: few
v_gene: TRBV6-1
j_gene: TRBJ1-1
d_gene: TRBD1

CDR3aa: CASSLSGGHQPQHF
CDR3nt: TGCGCCAGCAGCTTGAGCGGGGGGCATCAGCCCCAGCATTTT
abundance: many
v_gene: TRBV5-1
j_gene: TRBJ1-5
d_gene: .

CDR3aa: CASSRGPTSTDTQYF
CDR3nt: TGTGCCAGCAGTCGGGGCCCGACGAGCACAGATACGCAGTATTTT
abundance: many
v_gene: TRBV6-1
j_gene: TRBJ2-3
d_gene: .

CDR3aa: CASSPEDPQETQYF
CDR3nt: TGTGCCAGCAGTCCAGAGGACCCCCAAGAGACCCAGTACTTC
abundance: .
v_gene: TRBV6-1
j_gene: TRBJ2-5
d_gene: .

CDR3aa: CASVQYEAFF
CDR3nt: TGTGCCAGTGTACAGTATGAAGCTTTCTTT
abundance: few
v_gene: TRBV19
j_gene: TRBJ1-1
d_gene: .

CDR3aa: CASSSLAGVYQETQYF
CDR3nt: TGTGCCAGCAGTTCCCTAGCGGGGGTCTACCAAGAGACCCAGTACTTC
abundance: many
v_gene: TRBV2
j_gene: TRBJ2-5
d_gene: TRBD2

CDR3aa: CASSLEQLDIQYF
CDR3nt: TGTGCCAGCAGCTTAGAGCAGCTGGACATTCAGTACTTC
abundance: .
v_gene: TRBV7-8
j_gene: TRBJ2-4
d_gene: .

CDR3aa: CASSGRQVGVQETQYF
CDR3nt: TGTGCCAGTAGTGGACGACAGGTCGGGGTACAAGAGACCCAGTACTTC
abundance: few
v_gene: TRBV19
j_gene: TRBJ2-5
d_gene: .

CDR3aa: CAWSVLGTANTGELFF
CDR3nt: TGTGCCTGGAGTGTACTAGGGACCGCGAACACCGGGGAGCTGTTTTTT
abundance: many
v_gene: TRBV30
j_gene: TRBJ2-2
d_gene: .

CDR3aa: CASSLEGWKETQYF
CDR3nt: TGTGCCAGCAGCTTAGAAGGCTGGAAAGAGACCCAGTACTTC
abundance: .
v_gene: TRBV7-6
j_gene: TRBJ2-5
d_gene: .

CDR3aa: CASSEALWGQFF
CDR3nt: TGTGCCAGCAGTGAAGCGCTGTGGGGGCAGTTCTTC
abundance: few
v_gene: TRBV6-1
j_gene: TRBJ2-1
d_gene: .

CDR3aa: CASSLLSQGNTEAFF
CDR3nt: TGTGCCAGCAGCTTACTCTCACAGGGGAACACTGAAGCTTTCTTT
abundance: many
v_gene: TRBV7-6
j_gene: TRBJ1-1
d_gene: .

CDR3aa: CASSASPSGGARGTGELFF
CDR3nt: TGCGCCAGCAGCGCCAGCCCTAGCGGGGGGGCCCGAGGCACCGGGGAGCTGTTTTTT
abundance: few
v_gene: TRBV5-1
j_gene: TRBJ2-2
d_gene: TRBD2

CDR3aa: CASSFGPSGANEKLFF
CDR3nt: TGTGCCAGCAGCTTCGGTCCGTCAGGGGCTAATGAAAAACTGTTTTTT
abundance: .
v_gene: TRBV7-6
j_gene: TRBJ1-4
d_gene: .

CDR3aa: CTSSETARPEAFF
CDR3nt: TGTACCAGCAGTGAAACCGCCCGGCCTGAAGCTTTCTTT
abundance: .
v_gene: TRBV25-1
j_gene: TRBJ1-1
d_gene: .

CDR3aa: CATSRDQGAGNQPQHF
CDR3nt: TGTGCCACCAGCAGAGATCAGGGGGCAGGCAATCAGCCCCAGCATTTT
abundance: many
v_gene: TRBV15
j_gene: TRBJ1-5
d_gene: TRBD1

CDR3aa: CASSLAKGNTGELFF
CDR3nt: TGTGCCAGCAGCTTAGCAAAGGGGAACACCGGGGAGCTGTTTTTT
abundance: few
v_gene: TRBV7-6
j_gene: TRBJ2-2
d_gene: .

CDR3aa: CSASLDNRGTQYF
CDR3nt: TGCAGTGCTAGTCTGGACAACCGCGGGACCCAGTACTTC
abundance: many
v_gene: TRBV20-1
j_gene: TRBJ2-5
d_gene: .

CDR3aa: CASSYRGQHYGYTF
CDR3nt: TGTGCCAGCAGCTACCGGGGACAGCACTATGGCTACACCTTC
abundance: many
v_gene: TRBV11-2
j_gene: TRBJ1-2
d_gene: TRBD1

CDR3aa: CASSADWNSPLHF
CDR3nt: TGCGCCAGCAGCGCGGATTGGAATTCACCCCTCCACTTT
abundance: few
v_gene: TRBV5-1
j_gene: TRBJ1-6
d_gene: .

CDR3aa: CASSQDQMGPLTETQYF
CDR3nt: TGTGCCAGCAGCCAAGATCAGATGGGACCCCTAACAGAGACCCAGTACTTC
abundance: .
v_gene: TRBV4-2
j_gene: TRBJ2-5
d_gene: .

CDR3aa: CASSFRGFEQYF
CDR3nt: TGTGCCAGCAGTTTTCGAGGGTTCGAGCAGTACTTC
abundance: .
v_gene: TRBV28
j_gene: TRBJ2-7
d_gene: .

CDR3aa: CASSPEGGDYGYTF
CDR3nt: TGCGCCAGCAGCCCAGAAGGGGGGGACTATGGCTACACCTTC
abundance: few
v_gene: TRBV5-1
j_gene: TRBJ1-2
d_gene: .

CDR3aa: CASSSSQGSREQYF
CDR3nt: TGTGCCAGCAGCTCCTCACAGGGGTCCCGCGAGCAGTACTTC
abundance: many
v_gene: TRBV7-3
j_gene: TRBJ2-7
d_gene: TRBD1

CDR3aa: CASSLEAGFNQPQHF
CDR3nt: TGCGCCAGCAGCTTGGAAGCAGGCTTCAATCAGCCCCAGCATTTT
abundance: .
v_gene: TRBV5-1
j_gene: TRBJ1-5
d_gene: .

CDR3aa: CASSLAGHQETQYF
CDR3nt: TGTGCCAGCAGCTTAGCGGGACACCAAGAGACCCAGTACTTC
abundance: few
v_gene: TRBV7-2
j_gene: TRBJ2-5
d_gene: .

CDR3aa: CASGVVEKLFF
CDR3nt: TGTGCCAGCGGGGTAGTGGAAAAACTGTTTTTT
abundance: many
v_gene: TRBV2
j_gene: TRBJ1-4
d_gene: .

CDR3aa: CTSNKGRGDRGRGGYTF
CDR3nt: TGTACCAGCAATAAAGGTCGAGGGGACAGGGGGCGAGGTGGCTACACCTTC
abundance: .
v_gene: TRBV6-4
j_gene: TRBJ1-2
d_gene: TRBD1

CDR3aa: CASSNIMDTTNTEAFF
CDR3nt: TGCGCCAGCAGCAACATCATGGACACTACGAACACTGAAGCTTTCTTT
abundance: many
v_gene: TRBV5-1
j_gene: TRBJ1-1
d_gene: .

CDR3aa: CASSHLGWYEQFF
CDR3nt: TGTGCCAGCAGCCACCTTGGGTGGTATGAGCAGTTCTTC
abundance: .
v_gene: TRBV3-1
j_gene: TRBJ2-1
d_gene: .

CDR3aa: CASSYRDGRNTIYF
CDR3nt: TGTGCCAGCAGCTACCGGGACGGACGAAACACCATATATTTT
abundance: .
v_gene: TRBV7-9
j_gene: TRBJ1-3
d_gene: .